These T cell receptor beta chains were read from a single sample in a study of CD8 T cells in Susac syndrome. TCRdb re-called the immunoSEQ multiplex PCR reads through MiXCR, storing one row per CDR3 protein. The data show 95,000 to 150,000 distinct CDR3 sequences, about 93% seen once. The sample was CD8+ T cells from PBMCs. The receptors shown here come from a human donor with Susac syndrome. Both conserved end residues are part of each CDR3. The D gene is left open where the match is weak. Size is stated for part of the rows, as once, few or many counts, or as a class when the clone is expanded.

clone size | D gene | J gene | V gene | CDR3 protein | CDR3 DNA
NA | NA | TRBJ2-7 | TRBV5-1 | CASSLREGSYEQYF | TGCGCCAGCAGCTTGCGAGAAGGGTCCTACGAGCAGTACTTC
NA | NA | TRBJ2-2 | TRBV7-3 | CASSVSSTGELFF | TGTGCCAGCAGCGTTAGCAGCACCGGGGAGCTGTTTTTT
NA | NA | TRBJ1-1 | TRBV25-1 | CASSELGGTGEAFF | TGTGCCAGCAGTGAACTAGGGGGGACCGGTGAAGCTTTCTTT
NA | NA | TRBJ1-5 | TRBV6-6 | CASRRGINQPQHF | TGTGCCAGCCGAAGGGGGATTAATCAGCCCCAGCATTTT
NA | NA | TRBJ2-1 | TRBV6-5 | CASSQGPVEGNEQFF | TGTGCCAGCAGCCAAGGCCCAGTTGAGGGGAATGAGCAGTTCTTC
NA | NA | TRBJ1-1 | TRBV20-1 | CSARLSLPDFTEAFF | TGCAGTGCTAGACTTTCCCTCCCGGATTTCACTGAAGCTTTCTTT
NA | NA | TRBJ1-1 | TRBV7-9 | CASSPGRTSPNTEAFF | TGTGCCAGCAGCCCGGGGAGGACAAGCCCGAACACTGAAGCTTTCTTT
NA | NA | TRBJ2-2 | TRBV12-3/TRBV12-4 | CASSYRDAYPGELFF | TGTGCCAGCAGTTACCGGGACGCCTACCCCGGGGAGCTGTTTTTT
NA | TRBD1 | TRBJ1-1 | TRBV30 | CAWTRKEYRGPNTEAFF | TGTGCCTGGACTAGAAAGGAGTACAGGGGGCCCAACACTGAAGCTTTCTTT
NA | NA | TRBJ2-1 | TRBV2 | CASARTESPPYNEQFF | TGTGCCAGCGCACGGACAGAATCCCCACCCTACAATGAGCAGTTCTTC
NA | TRBD1 | TRBJ1-2 | TRBV7-9 | CASSGTGGKMNYGYTF | TGTGCCAGCAGCGGGACAGGGGGCAAAATGAACTATGGCTACACCTTC
NA | NA | TRBJ2-7 | TRBV4-1 | CASSQGRVSSYEQYF | TGCGCCAGCAGCCAGGGGCGGGTGAGCTCCTACGAGCAGTACTTC
NA | TRBD1 | TRBJ2-7 | TRBV29-1 | CSATGTDNEQYF | TGCAGCGCCACCGGGACAGACAACGAGCAGTACTTC
once | NA | TRBJ1-2 | TRBV3-1 | CASSSDQNYGYTF | TGTGCCAGCAGCTCAGACCAGAACTATGGCTACACCTTC
NA | TRBD1 | TRBJ2-7 | TRBV5-1 | CASSGGTGGAPYEQYF | TGCGCCAGCAGCGGGGGGACAGGGGGCGCCCCCTACGAGCAGTACTTC
NA | TRBD2 | TRBJ2-5 | TRBV6-5 | CASNLLAGGQETQYF | TGTGCCAGCAACCTACTAGCGGGGGGGCAAGAGACCCAGTACTTC
NA | TRBD2 | TRBJ2-1 | TRBV28 | CASSLGRGGLDEQFF | TGTGCCAGCAGTTTGGGACGGGGGGGCCTCGATGAGCAGTTCTTC
NA | NA | TRBJ2-7 | TRBV12-5 | CASGLGLGGAEQYF | TGTGCTAGTGGTTTGGGTCTAGGGGGGGCCGAGCAGTACTTC
NA | NA | TRBJ1-1 | TRBV29-1 | CSVEEGTTEAFF | TGCAGCGTTGAGGAGGGGACCACTGAAGCTTTCTTT
NA | NA | TRBJ2-7 | TRBV4-1 | CASSPVGGRSYEQYF | TGCGCCAGCAGCCCCGTTGGGGGACGGTCCTACGAGCAGTACTTC
NA | TRBD1 | TRBJ2-7 | TRBV20-1 | CSARAGTGGDEQYF | TGCAGTGCTAGAGCCGGGACAGGGGGCGACGAGCAGTACTTC
NA | TRBD1 | TRBJ2-7 | TRBV19 | CASSISTGEVYEQYF | TGTGCCAGTAGTATTTCGACAGGGGAGGTTTACGAGCAGTACTTC
NA | TRBD1 | TRBJ2-7 | TRBV5-6 | CASSGGQGSAEQYF | TGTGCCAGCAGCGGCGGACAGGGGAGTGCAGAGCAGTACTTC
NA | TRBD1 | TRBJ2-1 | TRBV29-1 | CSVPGTGGHEQFF | TGCAGCGTTCCCGGGACAGGGGGCCATGAGCAGTTCTTC
NA | NA | TRBJ2-7 | TRBV9 | CASSVVPSPIYEQYF | TGTGCCAGCAGCGTAGTCCCCTCCCCAATCTACGAGCAGTACTTC
NA | TRBD2 | TRBJ2-7 | TRBV5-6 | CASSLPGLADEQYF | TGTGCCAGCAGCTTGCCCGGACTAGCGGACGAGCAGTACTTC
NA | NA | TRBJ2-7 | TRBV7-9 | CASSLALREQYF | TGTGCCAGCAGCTTAGCGCTCCGCGAGCAGTACTTC
NA | NA | TRBJ2-7 | TRBV6-5 | CASSYGSEQYF | TGTGCCAGCAGTTACGGCTCGGAGCAGTACTTC
NA | TRBD1 | TRBJ1-2 | TRBV4-1 | CASSQLQGAGGYTF | TGCGCCAGCAGCCAGCTACAGGGGGCTGGTGGCTACACCTTC
NA | TRBD1 | TRBJ1-3 | TRBV9 | CASSVAYRGDTIYF | TGTGCCAGCAGCGTAGCCTACAGGGGGGACACCATATATTTT
NA | NA | TRBJ2-1 | TRBV9 | CASSVGGATTYNEQFF | TGTGCCAGCAGCGTAGGAGGGGCCACCACCTACAATGAGCAGTTCTTC
NA | NA | TRBJ2-5 | TRBV12-3/TRBV12-4 | CASRSNRKGAGETQYF | TGTGCCAGCAGAAGCAACCGTAAGGGGGCGGGGGAGACCCAGTACTTC
NA | TRBD1 | TRBJ2-7 | TRBV4-2 | CASSQQGAYEQYF | TGTGCCAGCAGCCAACAGGGGGCCTACGAGCAGTACTTC
NA | TRBD1 | TRBJ2-7 | TRBV27 | CASSFSGTVTYEQYF | TGTGCCAGCAGTTTCTCCGGGACAGTAACCTACGAGCAGTACTTC
NA | NA | TRBJ1-1 | TRBV29-1 | CSGNWGAGDTEAFF | TGCAGCGGTAATTGGGGGGCAGGGGACACTGAAGCTTTCTTT
once | NA | TRBJ2-7 | TRBV7-9 | CASSSNIYEQYF | TGTGCCAGCAGCTCTAATATTTACGAGCAGTACTTC
NA | NA | TRBJ1-5 | TRBV27 | CASSLVGQPQHF | TGTGCCAGCAGTTTAGTGGGTCAGCCCCAGCATTTT
NA | NA | TRBJ2-1 | TRBV20-1 | CSAKTSFRFEQFF | TGCAGTGCCAAGACCTCGTTCCGGTTTGAGCAGTTCTTC
few | NA | TRBJ1-1 | TRBV12-3/TRBV12-4 | CASSPWGTEAFF | TGTGCCAGCAGCCCCTGGGGCACTGAAGCTTTCTTT
NA | NA | TRBJ2-5 | TRBV12-3/TRBV12-4 | CASSPTGLVTQYF | TGTGCCAGCAGCCCAACAGGCTTGGTGACCCAGTACTTC
once | TRBD2 | TRBJ2-7 | TRBV7-2 | CASSLPGGGYEQYF | TGTGCCAGCAGCTTACCGGGGGGAGGCTACGAGCAGTACTTC
NA | NA | TRBJ2-7 | TRBV20-1 | CSARGDKDYEQYF | TGCAGTGCTAGGGGGGACAAGGACTACGAGCAGTACTTC